What follows are 7 T cell receptor beta chains derived from one specimen sequenced in a study of Ad26.COV2.S vaccination and SARS-CoV-2 variants (dated by TCRdb to about 2021). This specimen's treatment or condition label, interpreted: some 20 received Ad26.COV2.S at low or high dose, single or two shots; five or six received placebo; per-sample allocation not given. For vaccine and placebo recipients, repertoires were sequenced using samples collected on day 63 after the first injection. Libraries were prepared through the immunoSEQ multiplex PCR assay. Sourced from immuneACCESS, this table was stored by TCRdb with only in-frame sequences that have V and J called. A share of the clones is absent; for the studies checked, an unresolved V gene accounts for under half, and the remainder has no known explanation. The sample table records around 450,000 clones; about 89% of these occur just once. The top ten constitute approximately 1.7% of the sample.

The material was peripheral blood, obtained in a trial of Ad26.COV2.S vaccine versus placebo. These receptors were collected from a person aged 18 to 59 who received the Ad26.COV2.S COVID-19 vaccine or a placebo.

This clone showed up just once. J is TRBJ2-7 and V is TRBV9; D possibly uses TRBD1 or TRBD2 (5 bases each). The V and J ends lost 2 bases and 5 bases respectively, with 17 bases between them. Looked up from germline, CDR1 is SGDLS and CDR2 is YYNGEE. The CDR3 runs to 15 residues. The DNA of the CDR3 is TGTGCCAGCAGCGTGACCGGCAGGGATAGCGACGAGCAGTACTTC. Its translation is CASSVTGRDSDEQYF.

V usage is TRBV30 and J usage is TRBJ1-2; D gene unclear. Germline V gives CDR1 GTSNPN, CDR2 SVGIG (reference sequence). The CDR3 totals 14 residues. Trimming shortened V by 0 bases and J by 0 bases, and 8 bases separated the two germline ends. CDR3 loop: CAWSVRSPNYGYTF. CDR3 DNA sequence: TGTGCCTGGAGTGTACGGTCCCCTAACTATGGCTACACCTTC.

V and J are TRBV29-1 and TRBJ2-7; tentatively, D is TRBD1 (7 bases). The CDR3 covers 15 residues. In germline, CDR1 is SQVTM, CDR2 ANQGSEA. V gave up 6 bases and J gave up 0 bases, with 18 bases separating them. CDR3 protein: CSVIQGTLGSYEQYF. In DNA, the CDR3 is TGCAGCGTCATACAGGGGACTTTAGGCTCCTACGAGCAGTACTTC.

This sequence joins TRBV30 and TRBJ1-5; D gene unclear. Trimming pared 0 bases from V and 5 bases from J, leaving 8 bases between. Per germline, CDR1 GTSNPN and CDR2 SVGIG (reference sequence). The CDR3 consists of 13 residues. The CDR3 bases are TGTGCCTGGAGTGTACGGCGAGATCAGCCCCAGCATTTT. It is translated as CAWSVRRDQPQHF.

The chain uses TRBV5-3 and TRBJ1-4; D remains ambiguous. TRBV5-3 is sorted into the ORF group, with uncertain function. V dropped 0 bases and J dropped 5 bases, with 8 bases sitting between them. The CDR3 runs to 14 residues. CDR3 region: CARSLGPGNEKLFF. DNA for the CDR3: TGTGCCAGAAGCTTGGGGCCTGGGAATGAAAAACTGTTTTTT.

This clone appeared once. The sample carries other DNA sequences with the same CDR3. CDR3 nucleotide sequence: TGCGCCAGCAGCTTGGGTGACACTGAAGCTTTCTTT. Protein sequence: CASSLGDTEAFF. This chain joins TRBV5-1 and TRBJ1-1; D unresolved. Germline assignment: CDR1 SGHRS and CDR2 YFSETQ. The CDR3 consists of 12 residues. Trimming cost V 0 bases and J 3 bases, with 3 bases left between them.

The V and J genes are TRBV19 and TRBJ1-5, with TRBD1 matching 7 bases. The length of the CDR3 is 15 residues. V dropped 10 bases and J dropped 5; count of bases not matched to a gene: 14. Germline assignment: CDR1 LNHDA and CDR2 SQIVND (reference sequence). The CDR3 bases are TGTGCCACCAGTGACAGGGAGTCCTCTTATCAGCCCCAGCATTTT. Its translation is CATSDRESSYQPQHF.